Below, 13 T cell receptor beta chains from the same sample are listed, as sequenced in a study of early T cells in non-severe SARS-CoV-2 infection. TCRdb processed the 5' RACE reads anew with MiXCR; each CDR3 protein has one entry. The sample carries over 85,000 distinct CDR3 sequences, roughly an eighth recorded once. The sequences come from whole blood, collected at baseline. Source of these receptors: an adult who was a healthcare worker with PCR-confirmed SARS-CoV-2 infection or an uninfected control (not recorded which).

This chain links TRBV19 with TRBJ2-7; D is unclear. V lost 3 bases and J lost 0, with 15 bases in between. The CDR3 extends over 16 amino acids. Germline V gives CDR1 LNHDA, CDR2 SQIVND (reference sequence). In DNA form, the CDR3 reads TGTGCCAGTAGTATGAAGTGGACGGAGAGCTCCTACGAGCAGTACTTC. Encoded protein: CASSMKWTESSYEQYF.

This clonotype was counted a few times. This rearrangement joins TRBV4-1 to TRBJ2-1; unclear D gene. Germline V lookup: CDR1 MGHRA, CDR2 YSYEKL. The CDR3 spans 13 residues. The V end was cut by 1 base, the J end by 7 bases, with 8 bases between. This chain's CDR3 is CASSQVVRNEQFF. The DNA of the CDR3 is TGCGCCAGCAGCCAAGTTGTCCGGAATGAGCAGTTCTTC.

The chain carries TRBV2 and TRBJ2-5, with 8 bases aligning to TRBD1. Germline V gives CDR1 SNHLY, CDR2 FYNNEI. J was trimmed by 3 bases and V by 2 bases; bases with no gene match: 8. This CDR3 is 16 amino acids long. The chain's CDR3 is CASSESQGATEETQYF. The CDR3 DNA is TGTGCCAGCAGTGAATCGCAGGGGGCTACAGAAGAGACCCAGTACTTC.

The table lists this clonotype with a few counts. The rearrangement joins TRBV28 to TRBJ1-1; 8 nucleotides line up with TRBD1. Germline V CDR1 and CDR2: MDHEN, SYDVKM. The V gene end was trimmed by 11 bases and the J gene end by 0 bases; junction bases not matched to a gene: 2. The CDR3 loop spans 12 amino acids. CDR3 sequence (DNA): TGTGCCGGGGGACAGGTGAACACTGAAGCTTTCTTT. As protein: CAGGQVNTEAFF.

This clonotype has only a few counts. The CDR3 DNA reads TGCGCCAGCAGCACGGTACAGGGGGCTGGAAACACCATATATTTT. This encodes CASSTVQGAGNTIYF. The rearrangement joins TRBV5-1 to TRBJ1-3; 8 nucleotides align to TRBD1. Unmatched junction bases numbered 5, after V lost 4 bases and J lost 2 bases. CDR1 is SGHRS and CDR2 is YFSETQ in the germline V gene. CDR3 size: 15 residues.

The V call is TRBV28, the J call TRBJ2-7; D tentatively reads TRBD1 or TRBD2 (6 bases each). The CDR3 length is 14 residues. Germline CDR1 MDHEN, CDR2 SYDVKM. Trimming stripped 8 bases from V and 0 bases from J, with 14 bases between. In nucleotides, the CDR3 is TGTGCCAGCTGCCGGGGGCCAGGCTCCTACGAGCAGTACTTC. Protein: CASCRGPGSYEQYF.

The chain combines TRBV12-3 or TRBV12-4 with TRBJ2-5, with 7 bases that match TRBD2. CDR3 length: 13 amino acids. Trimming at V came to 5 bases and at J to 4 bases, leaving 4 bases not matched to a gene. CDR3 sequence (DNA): TGTGCCAGCAGTCGGACTAGGTCAGAGACCCAGTACTTC. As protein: CASSRTRSETQYF.

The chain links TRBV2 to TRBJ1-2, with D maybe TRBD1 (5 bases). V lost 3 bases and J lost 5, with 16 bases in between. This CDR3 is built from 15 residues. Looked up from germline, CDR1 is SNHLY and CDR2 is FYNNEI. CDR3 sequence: CASSDDRLATYGYTF. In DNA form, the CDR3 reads TGTGCCAGCAGTGACGACAGATTAGCGACTTATGGCTACACCTTC.

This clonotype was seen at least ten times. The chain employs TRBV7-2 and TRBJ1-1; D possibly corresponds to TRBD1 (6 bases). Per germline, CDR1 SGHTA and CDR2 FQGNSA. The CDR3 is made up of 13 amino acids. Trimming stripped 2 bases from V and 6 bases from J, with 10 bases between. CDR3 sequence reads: CASSLQGRPEAFF. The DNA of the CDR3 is TGTGCCAGCAGCTTACAGGGGAGGCCTGAAGCTTTCTTT.

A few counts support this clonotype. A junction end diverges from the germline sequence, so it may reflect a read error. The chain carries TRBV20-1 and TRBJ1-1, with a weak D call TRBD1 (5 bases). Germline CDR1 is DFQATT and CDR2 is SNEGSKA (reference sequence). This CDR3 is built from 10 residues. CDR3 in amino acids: CSAEDGAAFF. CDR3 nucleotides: TGCAGTGCGGAAGACGGGGCAGCCTTTTTT.

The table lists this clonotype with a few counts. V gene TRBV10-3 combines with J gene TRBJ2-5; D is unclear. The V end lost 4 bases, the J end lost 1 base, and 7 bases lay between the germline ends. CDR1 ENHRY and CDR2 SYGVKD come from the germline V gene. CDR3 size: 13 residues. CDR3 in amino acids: CAISGNSQETQYF. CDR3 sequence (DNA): TGTGCCATCAGTGGCAACAGCCAAGAGACCCAGTACTTC.

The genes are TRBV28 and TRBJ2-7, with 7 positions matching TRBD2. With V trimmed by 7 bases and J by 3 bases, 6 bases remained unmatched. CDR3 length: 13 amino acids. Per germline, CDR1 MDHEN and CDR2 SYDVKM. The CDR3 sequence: CASIGGLDYEQYF. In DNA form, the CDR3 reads TGTGCCAGCATCGGGGGGTTGGACTACGAGCAGTACTTC. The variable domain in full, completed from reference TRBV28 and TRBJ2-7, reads DVKVTQSSRYLVKRTGEKVFLECVQDMDHENMFWYRQDPGLGLRLIYFSYDVKMKEKGDIPEGYSVSREKKERFSLILESASTNQTSMYLCASIGGLDYEQYFGPGTRLTVT.

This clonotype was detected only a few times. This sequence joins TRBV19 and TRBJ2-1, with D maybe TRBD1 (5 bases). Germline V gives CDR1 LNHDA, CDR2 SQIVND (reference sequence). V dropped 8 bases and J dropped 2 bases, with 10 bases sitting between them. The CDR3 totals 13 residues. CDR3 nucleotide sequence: TGTGCCAGTGGCGGCAGGGCCTACAATGAGCAGTTCTTC. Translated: CASGGRAYNEQFF.